A selection of T cell receptor beta chains follows, all from one sample in a study of control samples from healthy donors and cancer patients. Libraries were prepared by immunoSEQ multiplex PCR; TCRdb keeps only in-frame clonotypes and omits some of them. The profile shows about 82,000 clones, around 87% of them singletons. The sample taken for sequencing was blood. The source is a man aged 45 to 65 in good health. CDR3s include the opening cysteine and the closing phenylalanine or tryptophan. D genes are given only for firm matches. Clone size appears in some rows only: once, few, many, or a class for an expanded clone.

clone_size	d_call	v_call	j_call	cdr3_aa	cdr3_nt
NA	NA	TRBV19	TRBJ1-5	CASSIDHRTNQPQHF	TGTGCCAGTAGTATAGACCACAGGACCAATCAGCCCCAGCATTTT
NA	NA	TRBV7-8	TRBJ1-6	CASSIYRAVSYNSPLHF	TGTGCCAGCAGCATTTATAGGGCAGTCTCCTATAATTCACCCCTCCACTTT
few	TRBD1	TRBV5-5	TRBJ1-1	CASSLGVQGEAFF	TGTGCCAGCAGCTTGGGGGTACAGGGGGAAGCTTTCTTT
NA	NA	TRBV4-3	TRBJ2-3	CASSQMSRGTDTQYF	TGCGCCAGCAGCCAGATGTCCAGGGGCACAGATACGCAGTATTTT
NA	NA	TRBV2	TRBJ1-2	CASRRGGGYTF	TGTGCCAGCAGGAGGGGGGGTGGCTACACCTTC
NA	TRBD1	TRBV30	TRBJ2-1	CAWSGDRGFDEQFF	TGTGCCTGGAGTGGGGACAGGGGTTTCGATGAGCAGTTCTTC
NA	NA	TRBV10-3	TRBJ1-1	CAISESGMMNTEAFF	TGTGCCATCAGTGAGTCAGGAATGATGAACACTGAAGCTTTCTTT
NA	NA	TRBV10-3	TRBJ1-1	CAITRQEMGTEAFF	TGTGCCATCACCCGACAGGAAATGGGGACTGAAGCTTTCTTT
NA	NA	TRBV12-3/TRBV12-4	TRBJ2-1	CASSLLGANEQFF	TGTGCCAGCAGTTTATTAGGGGCTAATGAGCAGTTCTTC
NA	TRBD2	TRBV7-8	TRBJ2-3	CASTVAGSTDTQYF	TGTGCCAGCACCGTAGCGGGAAGCACAGATACGCAGTATTTT
once	TRBD1	TRBV18	TRBJ1-2	CASLPLTGDGYTF	TGTGCCAGCTTACCACTGACAGGGGATGGCTACACCTTC
NA	NA	TRBV2	TRBJ1-1	CASSEASRILMNTEAFF	TGTGCCAGCAGTGAAGCGAGTAGGATTCTGATGAACACTGAAGCTTTCTTT